A selection of T cell receptor beta chains follows, all from one sample in a study of PD-1 blockade in classical Hodgkin lymphoma. The data were produced by immunoSEQ multiplex PCR, yet TCRdb's version contains in-frame clones alone and is incomplete. The top ten clones hold over 12% of a sample with about 6,000 clones, 45% to 65% of them seen once. Material: CD8+ T cells from blood, obtained at baseline. Source of these receptors: a human donor with classical Hodgkin lymphoma. CDR3s include the opening cysteine and the closing phenylalanine or tryptophan. A D gene is named only where the DNA matches it firmly. Size tells how often a clone was seen (once, few, many) or the class of an expanded clone, and some rows leave it out.

TRBJ1-2	TRBV5-6	TRBD1	-	CASSYGQANYGYTF	TGTGCCAGCAGCTACGGACAGGCTAACTATGGCTACACCTTC
TRBJ1-5	TRBV29-1	TRBD1	few	CSAGTGAQPQHF	TGCAGCGCAGGGACAGGGGCCCAGCCCCAGCATTTT
TRBJ2-1	TRBV7-8	-	few	CASSLVSAINYEQFF	TGTGCCAGCAGCTTAGTATCGGCTATTAACTATGAGCAGTTCTTC
TRBJ2-2	TRBV28	-	once	CASSFPTRAANTGELFF	TGTGCCAGCAGTTTCCCAACTAGGGCGGCGAACACCGGGGAGCTGTTTTTT
TRBJ2-2	TRBV4-1	-	-	CASSQDWVSGTNTGELFF	TGCGCCAGCAGCCAAGACTGGGTTTCAGGAACGAACACCGGGGAGCTGTTTTTT
TRBJ2-7	TRBV7-6	-	-	CASSLEASSSYEQYF	TGTGCCAGCAGCTTAGAGGCTAGCAGCTCCTACGAGCAGTACTTC
TRBJ1-5	TRBV16	TRBD1	medium-sized	CASSWDRGQPQHF	TGTGCCAGCAGCTGGGACAGGGGTCAGCCCCAGCATTTT
TRBJ2-2	TRBV7-9	-	few	CASSSLSGRTTGELFF	TGTGCCAGCAGCTCCCTTAGCGGTCGTACCACCGGGGAGCTGTTTTTT
TRBJ1-4	TRBV27	-	medium-sized	CASSLLGSKEKLFF	TGTGCCAGCAGTTTATTGGGGTCTAAGGAAAAACTGTTTTTT
TRBJ2-7	TRBV27	-	-	CASSLRAGSYEQYF	TGTGCCAGCAGTTTAAGGGCAGGGTCCTACGAGCAGTACTTC
TRBJ2-7	TRBV7-8	-	-	CASSSEGGGYEQYF	TGTGCCAGCAGCTCGGAGGGAGGGGGCTACGAGCAGTACTTC
TRBJ2-7	TRBV2	-	medium-sized	CASSEASGFEYEQYF	TGTGCCAGCAGTGAAGCTTCGGGATTCGAGTACGAGCAGTACTTC
TRBJ2-3	TRBV7-9	-	few	CASSQGPDPDTQYF	TGTGCCAGCAGCCAAGGGCCAGATCCAGATACGCAGTATTTT
TRBJ2-7	TRBV29-1	-	-	CSVVWPSSYEQYF	TGCAGCGTTGTATGGCCCTCCTCCTACGAGCAGTACTTC
TRBJ2-5	TRBV6-1	TRBD1	-	CASSEPGQGVRETQYF	TGTGCCAGCAGTGAACCGGGACAGGGGGTTAGGGAGACCCAGTACTTC
TRBJ2-1	TRBV6-1	-	-	CASIRGNEQFF	TGTGCCAGCATTAGGGGGAATGAGCAGTTCTTC
TRBJ2-3	TRBV4-1	-	once	CASSPYRSADTRYF	TGCGCCAGCAGCCCTTACAGAAGCGCAGATACGCGGTATTTT
TRBJ2-7	TRBV5-1	-	-	CASSLTFRSSYEQYF	TGCGCCAGCAGCCTGACTTTTCGGAGCTCCTACGAGCAGTACTTC
TRBJ2-5	TRBV5-1	-	few	CASSLDGEQETQYF	TGCGCCAGCAGCTTGGACGGCGAACAAGAGACCCAGTACTTC
TRBJ2-7	TRBV13	TRBD2	few	CASSFRGRGEQYF	TGTGCCAGCAGCTTCCGCGGGAGGGGCGAGCAGTACTTC
TRBJ2-7	TRBV5-1	-	-	CASSLARDGGYEQYF	TGCGCCAGCAGCTTGGCCCGAGACGGTGGCTACGAGCAGTACTTC
TRBJ2-7	TRBV5-4	TRBD2	-	CASSLTTRGSGRGQYEQYF	TGTGCCAGCAGCTTGACAACCCGTGGTAGCGGGAGGGGTCAGTACGAGCAGTACTTC
TRBJ2-7	TRBV7-8	TRBD1	medium-sized	CASSLGGTGGPEQYF	TGTGCCAGCAGCTTAGGGGGGACAGGCGGGCCCGAGCAGTACTTC
TRBJ2-7	TRBV4-2	TRBD1	-	CASSQSGTGQYEQYF	TGTGCCAGCAGCCAATCGGGGACAGGCCAGTACGAGCAGTACTTC
TRBJ2-7	TRBV4-1	-	-	CASSHPGTYEQYF	TGCGCCAGCAGCCACCCCGGTACCTACGAGCAGTACTTC
TRBJ2-1	TRBV27	TRBD1	-	CASSPSAGGFLNEQFF	TGTGCCAGCAGTCCTTCGGCAGGGGGCTTTCTCAATGAGCAGTTCTTC
TRBJ1-2	TRBV19	TRBD1	-	CASRNSPTGLGYTF	TGTGCCAGTAGGAACAGCCCGACAGGGCTGGGCTACACCTTC
TRBJ2-4	TRBV4-1	-	-	CASSQDRVLAKNIQYF	TGCGCCAGCAGCCAAGACAGGGTACTAGCCAAAAACATTCAGTACTTC
TRBJ1-2	TRBV4-1	-	-	CASSQEGLLQGGYTF	TGCGCCAGCAGCCAAGAGGGCCTTCTACAAGGTGGCTACACCTTC
TRBJ2-7	TRBV5-5	-	-	CASSQDFEYEQYF	TGTGCCAGCAGCCAAGATTTTGAGTACGAGCAGTACTTC
TRBJ2-7	TRBV28	-	-	CASSLYPPPESYEQYF	TGTGCCAGCAGTTTATATCCCCCCCCGGAATCCTACGAGCAGTACTTC
TRBJ1-5	TRBV6-1	-	-	CASRDFAGSNQPQHF	TGTGCCAGCAGGGACTTTGCGGGGAGCAATCAGCCCCAGCATTTT
TRBJ1-1	TRBV21-1	-	-	CASSPVMRGILGTEAFF	TGTGCCAGCAGCCCCGTGATGCGGGGGATTTTGGGCACTGAAGCTTTCTTT
TRBJ2-4	TRBV4-1	-	-	CASSLDSLAKNIQYF	TGCGCCAGCAGCCTCGACAGCCTAGCCAAAAACATTCAGTACTTC
TRBJ2-2	TRBV29-1	-	medium-sized	CSVTSRGGGGNTGELFF	TGCAGCGTTACATCCAGGGGCGGCGGGGGTAACACCGGGGAGCTGTTTTTT
TRBJ2-7	TRBV7-7	-	-	CASSATERAYEQYF	TGTGCCAGCAGCGCGACGGAACGTGCCTACGAGCAGTACTTC
TRBJ1-1	TRBV6-6	-	-	CASRMRNTEAFF	TGTGCCAGCAGGATGAGGAACACTGAAGCTTTCTTT
TRBJ1-1	TRBV6-6	-	once	CASIGAGDGDTEAFF	TGTGCCAGCATCGGGGCCGGGGACGGGGACACTGAAGCTTTCTTT
TRBJ2-3	TRBV7-6	TRBD2	-	CASSLSGSVDTQYF	TGTGCCAGCAGCTTAAGCGGGAGTGTGGATACGCAGTATTTT
TRBJ2-6	TRBV28	-	-	CASSASLSGANVLTF	TGTGCCAGCAGTGCTAGCCTCTCTGGGGCCAACGTCCTGACTTTC
TRBJ1-3	TRBV6-5	-	-	CASSYSTSGSGNTIYF	TGTGCCAGCAGTTACTCGACATCCGGATCTGGAAACACCATATATTTT
TRBJ2-2	TRBV5-5	-	-	CASSFFRSAVNTGELFF	TGTGCCAGCAGCTTTTTTCGGTCAGCCGTCAACACCGGGGAGCTGTTTTTT
TRBJ1-5	TRBV16	TRBD1	few	CASSEDRGQPQHF	TGTGCCAGCAGCGAGGACAGGGGACAGCCCCAGCATTTT
TRBJ2-1	TRBV7-2	TRBD2	once	CASSFSSGRVSYNEQFF	TGTGCCAGCAGCTTTTCTAGCGGGAGGGTTTCCTACAATGAGCAGTTCTTC
TRBJ2-2	TRBV10-2	TRBD1	-	CASSDPDRGIAGELFF	TGCGCCAGCAGTGACCCGGACAGGGGAATCGCCGGGGAGCTGTTTTTT
TRBJ1-2	TRBV30	TRBD1	-	CAWTDREGRGYGYTF	TGTGCCTGGACGGACAGGGAAGGGAGAGGCTATGGCTACACCTTC
TRBJ2-4	TRBV28	-	-	CASRGAGVRKDIQYF	TGTGCCAGCAGAGGGGCCGGGGTAAGGAAAGACATTCAGTACTTC
TRBJ2-7	TRBV28	-	-	CASSLFRNSYEQYF	TGTGCCAGCAGTTTATTTCGCAACTCCTACGAGCAGTACTTC
TRBJ2-7	TRBV6-1	TRBD1	few	CASSEGFGTATYEQYF	TGTGCCAGCAGTGAAGGCTTCGGGACAGCCACCTACGAGCAGTACTTC
TRBJ2-7	TRBV27	TRBD2	-	CASSLGTSGVEQYF	TGTGCCAGCAGTCTCGGGACTAGCGGAGTCGAGCAGTACTTC
TRBJ2-5	TRBV21-1	-	-	CASSRARDREETQYF	TGTGCCAGCAGCAGGGCCCGGGACAGGGAAGAGACCCAGTACTTC
TRBJ1-2	TRBV19	TRBD1	-	CASKEQGASNYGYTF	TGTGCCAGTAAAGAACAGGGGGCGTCTAACTATGGCTACACCTTC
TRBJ2-5	TRBV7-2	-	-	CASSLGGRQETQYF	TGTGCCAGCAGCTTAGGCGGCAGACAAGAGACCCAGTACTTC
TRBJ2-5	TRBV7-8	-	-	CASSPRRNQETQYF	TGTGCCAGCAGCCCTCGGAGAAACCAAGAGACCCAGTACTTC
TRBJ2-7	TRBV14	-	few	CASSQDPGPLSEQYF	TGTGCCAGCAGCCAAGATCCCGGACCGCTATCCGAGCAGTACTTC